Each of the 9 T cell receptor beta chains below was sequenced from the same sample in a study of T cell responses to AZD1222 COVID-19 vaccine (dated by TCRdb to the early 2020s). This sample's time point label indicates: about 28 days (+/-7) after the second vaccine dose. Library prep was done by the immunoSEQ multiplex PCR assay. Imported from immuneACCESS, the table was reduced by TCRdb to in-frame sequences with V and J called. These copies leave out some clones; in studies compared against another copy, an unresolved V gene accounts for under half, and the cause of the remainder is not known. The sample profile shows 120,000 or so clones; about 79% of them were found once. About a quarter of the sample belongs to the ten largest clones. The material was peripheral blood, obtained 28 days after the second AZD1222 dose. The source of these receptors is an adult who received the AZD1222 COVID-19 vaccine.

The chain combines TRBV24-1 with TRBJ1-1; tentative D call: TRBD1 (5 bases). Trimming cost V 7 bases and J 0 bases, with 11 bases left between them. Germline values: CDR1 KGHDR, CDR2 SFDVKD. The CDR3 is made up of 14 amino acids. The CDR3 coding sequence is TGTGCCACCAGCGCTTCGGGGCTGAACACTGAAGCTTTCTTT. Encoded protein: CATSASGLNTEAFF.

This sequence joins TRBV7-8 and TRBJ2-3; either TRBD1 or TRBD2 may fit D (5 bases each). Germline V gene lookup returns CDR1 SGHVS and CDR2 FQNEAQ. CDR3 length: 19 residues. Trimming stripped 5 bases from V and 4 bases from J, with 28 bases between. The CDR3 DNA sequence: TGTGCCAGCAGCACCGGACACGGCGAGGGCGGCCCCGGACCAGATACGCAGTATTTT. Residues: CASSTGHGEGGPGPDTQYF.

The chain links TRBV27 to TRBJ2-4; D assignment may be TRBD1 or TRBD2 (5 bases each). CDR3 size: 11 residues. V was trimmed by 5 bases and J by 8 bases, leaving 7 bases between them. Germline lookup yields CDR1 MNHEY and CDR2 SMNVEV (reference sequence). CDR3 amino acids: CASSVGDIQYF. CDR3 nucleotide sequence: TGTGCCAGCAGTGTGGGGGACATTCAGTACTTC.

V and J are TRBV10-3 and TRBJ1-2; D is perhaps TRBD1 (6 bases). The CDR3 extends over 22 amino acids. Between the trimmed V and J ends, which lost 0 bases and 4 bases, there was a span of 33 bases. The germline V gene encodes CDR1 ENHRY and CDR2 SYGVKD. The chain's CDR3 is CAISESGGVKPPRDMTLYGYTF. In DNA form, the CDR3 reads TGTGCCATCAGTGAGTCGGGGGGGGTGAAGCCGCCGCGGGACATGACCCTCTATGGCTACACCTTC.

V and J are TRBV28 and TRBJ1-4; 7 positions match TRBD1. Germline assignment: CDR1 MDHEN and CDR2 SYDVKM. The CDR3 is 15 amino acids. Germline trimming cut 6 bases from V and 2 bases from J; bases unmatched to any gene: 6. The CDR3 DNA is TGTGCCAGCAGCCGAGACAGGGCGACTAATGAAAAACTGTTTTTT. This translates into CASSRDRATNEKLFF.

The CDR3 sequence is CASSYYRGLAGYEQYF. The CDR3 bases are TGTGCCAGCAGCTACTACCGAGGACTAGCGGGATACGAGCAGTACTTC. J is TRBJ2-7 and V is TRBV27; 12 bases agree with TRBD2. The germline V gene encodes CDR1 MNHEY and CDR2 SMNVEV (reference sequence). There are 16 residues in the CDR3. V was clipped by 6 bases and J by 4 bases; unmatched bases: 10.

V and J are TRBV24-1 and TRBJ2-1; 7 bases map to TRBD1. This CDR3 region has 15 residues. Germline-derived CDR1 and CDR2 are KGHDR and SFDVKD. With V trimmed by 9 bases and J by 8 bases, 15 bases remained unmatched. The CDR3 nucleotides read TGTGCCACCGGTGCCGGGACAGCTCGAAGGGATGAGCAGTTCTTC. This sequence encodes CATGAGTARRDEQFF.

The rearrangement joins TRBV27 to TRBJ2-7; TRBD1 matches 10 bases. Germline CDR1 MNHEY, CDR2 SMNVEV (reference sequence). The CDR3 has 15 amino acids. The trim removed 1 base at V and 7 bases at J, leaving 7 bases unmatched. CDR3 nucleotides: TGTGCCAGCAGTTTATGGGACAGGGGAATCGAAGAGCAGTACTTC. Its protein is CASSLWDRGIEEQYF.

V usage is TRBV4-3 and J usage is TRBJ1-6; D gene uncertain. The CDR3 is 16 residues long. Per germline, CDR1 LGHNA and CDR2 YSLEER. Trimming removed 0 bases at V and 0 bases at J, with 6 bases between. The CDR3 loop is CASSQEPFSYNSPLHF. The CDR3, as DNA: TGCGCCAGCAGCCAAGAGCCCTTCTCCTATAATTCACCCCTCCACTTT.